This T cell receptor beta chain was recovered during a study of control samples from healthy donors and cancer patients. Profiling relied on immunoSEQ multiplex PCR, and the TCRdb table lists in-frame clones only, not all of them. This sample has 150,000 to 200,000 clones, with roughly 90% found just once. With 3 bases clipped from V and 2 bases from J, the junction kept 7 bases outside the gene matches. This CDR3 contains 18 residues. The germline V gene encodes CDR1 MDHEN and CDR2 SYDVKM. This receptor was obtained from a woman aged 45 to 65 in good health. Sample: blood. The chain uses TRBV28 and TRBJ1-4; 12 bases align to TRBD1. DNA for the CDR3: TGTGCCAGCAGTTTTAAGGGGACAGGGGGCTGGACTAATGAAAAACTGTTTTTT. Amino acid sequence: CASSFKGTGGWTNEKLFF. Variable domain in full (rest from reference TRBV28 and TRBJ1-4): DVKVTQSSRYLVKRTGEKVFLECVQDMDHENMFWYRQDPGLGLRLIYFSYDVKMKEKGDIPEGYSVSREKKERFSLILESASTNQTSMYLCASSFKGTGGWTNEKLFFGSGTQLSVL.